This TCR beta chain appears in the sequencing data of a study of blood T cell repertoires in COVID-19. Only in-frame clones appear in the TCRdb table, and some are missing; sequencing was by immunoSEQ multiplex PCR. The repertoire holds about 220,000 clones, with just under 85% as singletons. Assignments of participants to cohorts depended upon their own reported clinical history. In germline, CDR1 is ENHRY, CDR2 SYGVKD. This CDR3 is 13 amino acids long. With 4 bases removed from V and 7 bases from J, the gap between germline ends came to 11 bases. The TCR comes from a woman in her thirties or forties with acute COVID-19. Material: PBMCs or T cells enriched from blood (not recorded which). The chain employs TRBV10-3 and TRBJ1-5; D may be TRBD1 (5 bases). CDR3 amino acids: CAISVQGGQPQHF. The CDR3 DNA follows: TGTGCCATCAGTGTGCAGGGTGGGCAGCCCCAGCATTTT.